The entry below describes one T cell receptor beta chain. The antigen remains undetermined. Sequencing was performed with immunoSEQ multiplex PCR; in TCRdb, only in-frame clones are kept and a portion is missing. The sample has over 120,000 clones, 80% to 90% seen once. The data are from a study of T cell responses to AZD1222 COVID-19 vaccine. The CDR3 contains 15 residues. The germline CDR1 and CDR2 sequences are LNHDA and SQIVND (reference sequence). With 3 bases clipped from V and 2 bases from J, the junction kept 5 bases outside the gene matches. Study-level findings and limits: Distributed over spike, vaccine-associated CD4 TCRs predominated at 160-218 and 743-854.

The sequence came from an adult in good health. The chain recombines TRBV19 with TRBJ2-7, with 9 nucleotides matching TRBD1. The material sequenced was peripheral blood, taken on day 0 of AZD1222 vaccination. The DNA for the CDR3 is TGTGCCAGTAGTATCGCCACAGGGGGCACCTACGAGCAGTACTTC. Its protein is CASSIATGGTYEQYF.